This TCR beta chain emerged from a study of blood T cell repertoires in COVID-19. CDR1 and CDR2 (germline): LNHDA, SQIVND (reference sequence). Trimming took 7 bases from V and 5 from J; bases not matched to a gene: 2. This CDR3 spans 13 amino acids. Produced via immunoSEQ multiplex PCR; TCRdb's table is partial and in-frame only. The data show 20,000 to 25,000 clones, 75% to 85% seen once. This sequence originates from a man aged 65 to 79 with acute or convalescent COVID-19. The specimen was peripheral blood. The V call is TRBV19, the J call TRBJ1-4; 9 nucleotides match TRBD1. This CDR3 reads CASKGQGNEKLFF. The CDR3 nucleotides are TGTGCCAGTAAGGGACAGGGCAATGAAAAACTGTTTTTT.